This entry lists 8 T cell receptor beta chains sequenced from one sample in a study of blood T cells in healthy people across ages. Then a second PCR, running roughly 7 to 11 cycles, was carried out with a sample-barcoded 5' primer and a J-beta primer mix. TCRdb ran MiXCR on the 5' RACE reads and lists one entry per CDR3 protein. The sample holds 1.5 million to 1.9 million distinct CDR3 sequences, approximately 43% seen once. The sample comprised blood. The receptor set was obtained from a woman between 18 and 29 years old in good health.

As for this clonotype: One end of the junction does not line up with germline, which may come from a read error. V is TRBV7-2 and J is TRBJ2-4; a weak D match, TRBD2 (5 bases). This CDR3 is 12 amino acids long. Looked up from germline, CDR1 is SGHTA and CDR2 is FQGNSA. The CDR3 loop reads CASSPGRGIPYF. DNA for the CDR3: TGTGCCAGCAGTCCCGGGCGAGGGATTCCGTACTTC.

The V call is TRBV7-9, the J call TRBJ1-4; 7 bases are a match to TRBD1. The CDR3 sequence is 14 residues long. J lost 8 bases, V lost 5 bases, and 8 bases had no gene match. The germline CDR1 and CDR2 sequences are SEHNR and FQNEAQ (reference sequence). The CDR3 protein is CASSPKGGREKLFF. In DNA, the CDR3 is TGTGCCAGCAGCCCCAAAGGGGGCCGGGAAAAACTGTTTTTT.

Note on this clonotype: A much larger clone sits a single nucleotide away, making a read error possible. The rearrangement links TRBV20-1 to TRBJ1-6, with a possible D match to TRBD1 (6 bases). The CDR3 covers 13 residues. The V gene's germline CDR1 is DFQATT and CDR2 SNEGSKA (reference sequence). The germline V and J ends were trimmed by 3 bases and 6 bases, with 9 bases remaining between them. In DNA form, the CDR3 reads TGCAGTGCTAGCACAGGGCTTAATTCACCCCTCCACTTT. Protein sequence: CSASTGLNSPLHF.

This chain uses TRBV25-1 with TRBJ2-3, with 8 nucleotides matching TRBD1. CDR1 is MGHDK, CDR2 SYGVNS, per germline. There are 17 residues in the CDR3. V was clipped by 6 bases and J by 6 bases; unmatched bases: 17. The CDR3 reads CASSRAAGTGGSDTQYF. CDR3 nucleotide sequence: TGTGCCAGCAGCAGGGCTGCCGGGACAGGAGGCTCGGATACGCAGTATTTT.

This clonotype has more than one count but fewer than ten. This rearrangement joins TRBV6-4 to TRBJ1-6, with D tentatively TRBD1 (5 bases). Germline V gene sequence: CDR1 MRHNA, CDR2 SNTAGT. There are 13 residues in the CDR3. Trimming took off 3 bases at V and 9 bases at J, with 9 bases between the two ends. CDR3 amino acids: CASSESGVSPLHF. CDR3 sequence (DNA): TGTGCCAGCAGTGAATCGGGGGTTTCACCCCTCCACTTT.

V is TRBV7-9 and J is TRBJ1-2; unclear D gene. The CDR3 is made up of 13 amino acids. Germline CDR1 is SEHNR and CDR2 is FQNEAQ (reference sequence). Trimming left V 4 bases short and J 4 bases short, with 10 bases between. The CDR3 region is CASSSSQPYGYTF. The CDR3 DNA reads TGTGCCAGCAGCTCCTCGCAACCCTATGGCTACACCTTC.

This chain uses TRBV7-2 with TRBJ1-5; TRBD1 might be the D (6 bases). This CDR3 contains 16 residues. V was cut by 6 bases and J by 3 bases, with 18 bases left in between. Germline assignment: CDR1 SGHTA and CDR2 FQGNSA. The CDR3 region is CASREEPGQINQPQHF. In DNA form, the CDR3 reads TGTGCCAGCAGGGAAGAACCAGGACAGATCAATCAGCCCCAGCATTTT.

The chain carries TRBV6-6 and TRBJ1-1, with D perhaps TRBD1 (6 bases). The CDR3 consists of 16 residues. V was pared by 6 bases and J by 7 bases, with 24 bases between. Germline-derived CDR1 and CDR2 are MNHNY and SVGAGI (reference sequence). CDR3 bases: TGTGCCAGCAGCGACGGCGAAAACAGGGCTTGGGGTGAAGCTTTCTTT. Translated: CASSDGENRAWGEAFF.